Listed below are T cell receptor beta chains from one sample, sequenced in a study of hypomethylating agent response in myelodysplastic syndrome. TCRdb's table, derived via immunoSEQ multiplex PCR, lists solely in-frame clones and lacks some. The sample has a few thousand clones, about 87% seen once; the top ten hold around an eighth. The input for sequencing was bone marrow, taken before or after starting hypomethylating agent treatment for myelodysplastic syndrome (not recorded which). The receptors originated from a human donor with myelodysplastic syndrome. Both conserved end residues are part of each CDR3. Each record gives: J gene, V gene, CDR3 length, CDR3 protein.

TRBJ1-1 | TRBV7-8 | 15 | CASSLSPGLNTEAFF
TRBJ1-1 | TRBV5-6 | 12 | CASSRDRGEAFF
TRBJ2-6 | TRBV5-4 | 16 | CASSLDRGAGANVLTF
TRBJ1-5 | TRBV6-6 | 12 | CASSPRNQPQHF
TRBJ2-7 | TRBV19 | 15 | CASSVGLAGAREQYF
TRBJ2-2 | TRBV5-4 | 16 | CASSWGSSGINGELFF
TRBJ2-3 | TRBV15 | 16 | CATSRDLGLVTDTQYF
TRBJ1-1 | TRBV19 | 13 | CASSMGHRTEAFF
TRBJ2-1 | TRBV11-2 | 18 | CASSKSQWTSGPYNEQFF
TRBJ2-1 | TRBV7-9 | 16 | CASSLIGISAYNEQFF
TRBJ2-5 | TRBV4-3 | 14 | CASSRMTREGTQYF
TRBJ1-1 | TRBV9 | 14 | CASSVDPGTGKAFF
NA | TRBV28 | 15 | CASSSTGQRLNEQYF
TRBJ2-1 | TRBV28 | 16 | CASSQGPLSGYNEQFF
TRBJ1-1 | TRBV5-1 | 17 | CASSLAKRQGLNTEAFF
TRBJ2-1 | TRBV27 | 12 | CASSAGVNEQFF
TRBJ2-3 | TRBV29-1 | 15 | CSANRDGASTDTQYF
TRBJ2-2 | TRBV25-1 | 14 | CASSGTSNTGELFF
TRBJ1-4 | TRBV19 | 16 | CASIQVGTGGNEKLFF
TRBJ2-7 | TRBV6-1 | 15 | CASSEEPAGGSEQYF
TRBJ2-3 | TRBV11-2 | 13 | CASRPAGTDTQYF
TRBJ2-7 | TRBV7-2 | 15 | CASSPGRIYSYEQYF
TRBJ1-3 | TRBV2 | 13 | CASSVRQGNTIYF
TRBJ2-7 | TRBV5-5 | 15 | CASSEDRGRGYEQYF
TRBJ1-2 | TRBV7-9 | 11 | CASQEWSGYTF
TRBJ1-6 | TRBV2 | 13 | CAIQDSYNSPLHF
TRBJ1-2 | TRBV11-2 | 15 | CASSSMTGPDYGYTF
TRBJ2-1 | TRBV28 | 12 | CASSGKGNEQFF
TRBJ1-5 | TRBV7-2 | 14 | CASSTQGASQPQHF
TRBJ2-3 | TRBV19 | 15 | CASSNSGSLTDTQYF
TRBJ2-5 | TRBV5-4 | 15 | CASRPSGGSKRTQYF
TRBJ2-1 | TRBV7-6 | 16 | CASSPRLAGDDNEQFF
TRBJ2-1 | TRBV7-2 | 17 | CASSLHLRGSSYNEQFF
TRBJ2-7 | TRBV9 | 15 | CASSVDGRESSEQYF
TRBJ2-3 | TRBV12-5 | 14 | CASGSLSGAGTQYF
TRBJ1-1 | TRBV29-1 | 13 | CSVRRGEYTEAFF
TRBJ2-1 | TRBV28 | 18 | CASSPQTQQGSSYNEQFF
TRBJ1-5 | TRBV19 | 14 | CASRHPIQNQPQHF
TRBJ2-2 | TRBV5-6 | 17 | CASSLRLGAQNTGELFF
TRBJ1-6 | TRBV5-1 | 18 | CASKHRTGTGSYNSPLHF
TRBJ1-1 | TRBV28 | 15 | CASTFLGGRGRVAFF